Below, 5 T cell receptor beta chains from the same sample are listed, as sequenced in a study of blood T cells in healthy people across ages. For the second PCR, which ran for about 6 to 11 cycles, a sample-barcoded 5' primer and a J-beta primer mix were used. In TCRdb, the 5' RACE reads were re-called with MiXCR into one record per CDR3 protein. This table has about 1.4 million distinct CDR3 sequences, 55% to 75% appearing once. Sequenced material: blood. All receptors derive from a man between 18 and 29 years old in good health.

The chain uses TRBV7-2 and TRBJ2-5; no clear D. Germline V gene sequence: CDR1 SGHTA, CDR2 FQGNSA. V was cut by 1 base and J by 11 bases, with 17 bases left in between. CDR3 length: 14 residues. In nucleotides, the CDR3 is TGTGCCAGCAGCTTAGATCATGGGTATGCTGAGCAGTACTTC. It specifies CASSLDHGYAEQYF.

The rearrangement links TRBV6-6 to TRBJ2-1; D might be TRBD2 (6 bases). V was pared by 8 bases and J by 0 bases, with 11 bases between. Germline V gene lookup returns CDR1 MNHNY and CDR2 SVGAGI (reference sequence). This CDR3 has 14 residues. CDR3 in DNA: TGTGCCAGCGAGGAGGGCAGCTCCTACAATGAGCAGTTCTTC. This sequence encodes CASEEGSSYNEQFF.

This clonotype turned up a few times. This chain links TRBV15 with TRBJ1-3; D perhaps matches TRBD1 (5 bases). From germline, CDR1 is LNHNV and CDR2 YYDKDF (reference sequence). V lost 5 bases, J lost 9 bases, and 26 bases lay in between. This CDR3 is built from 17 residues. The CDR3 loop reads CATSLRRTGTRSPTIYF. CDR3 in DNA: TGTGCCACCAGCTTACGACGTACGGGGACGAGGAGCCCCACCATATATTTT. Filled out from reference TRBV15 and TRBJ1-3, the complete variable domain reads DAMVIQNPRYQVTQFGKPVTLSCSQTLNHNVMYWYQQKSSQAPKLLFHYYDKDFNNEADTPDNFQSRRPNTSFCFLDIRSPGLGDTAMYLCATSLRRTGTRSPTIYFGEGSWLTVV.

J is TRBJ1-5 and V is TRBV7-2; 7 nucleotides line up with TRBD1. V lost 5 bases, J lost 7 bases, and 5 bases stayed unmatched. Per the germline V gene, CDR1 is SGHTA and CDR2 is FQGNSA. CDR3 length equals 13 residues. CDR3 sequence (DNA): TGTGCCAGCAGCCCGGGACAGCTGCAGCCCCAGCATTTT. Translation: CASSPGQLQPQHF.

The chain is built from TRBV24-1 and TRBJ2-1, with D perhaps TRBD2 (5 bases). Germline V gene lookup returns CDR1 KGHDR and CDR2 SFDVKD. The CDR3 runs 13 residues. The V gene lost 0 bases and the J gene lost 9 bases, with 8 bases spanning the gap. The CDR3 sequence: CATSDLGGGEQFF. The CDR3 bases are TGTGCCACCAGTGATTTGGGTGGAGGTGAGCAGTTCTTC.